The clone carrying this T cell receptor (beta chain) has more than one count but fewer than ten. The target antigen is unknown. Reverse transcription of all isolated RNA meant that expressed TCRB transcripts were sequenced. Profiling relied on immunoSEQ multiplex PCR, and the TCRdb table lists in-frame clones only, not all of them. The sample contains 450,000 or so clones, approximately 10% of which appear only once. This entry belongs to a study of beta chain features in type 1 diabetes. Findings and caveats of the study: The influence of HLA type on TCRB rearrangement stayed undetermined.

Researchers reported sorting CD4+ naive, central memory, regulatory and stem cell-like memory cells via CD45RO/CCR7/CD25/CD127/CD95/CD27. The CDR3 is 14 residues long. The J segment lost 7 bases and the V segment lost 4 bases, leaving 9 bases of the junction unmatched. Germline lookup yields CDR1 SEHNR and CDR2 FQNEAQ (reference sequence). This chain uses TRBV7-9 with TRBJ2-5; 7 bases agree with TRBD1. The sequenced sample was naive CD4+ T cells from blood. This receptor was taken from a woman between 18 and 29 years old in good health. The CDR3 is CASSSTGPGPTQYF. CDR3 bases: TGTGCCAGCAGCTCGACAGGGCCCGGTCCGACCCAGTACTTC.